These 3 T cell receptor beta chains came from one sample sequenced in a study of blood T cell repertoires in COVID-19. Some clones are missing from TCRdb's copy, which holds only in-frame ones; the method was immunoSEQ multiplex PCR. The data contain about 76,000 clones, about 81% of them singletons. Sequencing was done on a sample of peripheral blood. The source is a human donor in a cohort sampled during active COVID-19.

In its sample, this clone was seen many times. The rearrangement links TRBV3-1 (or the pseudogene TRBV3-2) to TRBJ2-7; a possible D gene is TRBD1 (5 bases). Germline CDR1 and CDR2: LGHDT and YNNKEL (reference sequence). Trimming removed 5 bases at V and 1 base at J, with 6 bases between. This CDR3 comprises 12 residues. The CDR3 loop is CASSDRSYEQYF. CDR3 in DNA: TGTGCCAGCAGCGACAGATCCTACGAGCAGTACTTC.

The count of this clone is one. V gene TRBV2 combines with J gene TRBJ2-6; tentative D call: TRBD1 (5 bases). V lost 4 bases and J 0 bases, leaving 7 bases between the germline ends. CDR3 length equals 15 residues. Per the germline V gene, CDR1 is SNHLY and CDR2 is FYNNEI. CDR3 coding DNA: TGTGCCAGCAGTGGACAGCGCTCTGGGGCCAACGTCCTGACTTTC. Residues: CASSGQRSGANVLTF.

CDR3 coding DNA: TGTGCCAGCAGTGAAGTAGGGACAGCTGACACAGATACGCAGTATTTT. Translation gives CASSEVGTADTDTQYF. The chain couples TRBV2 to TRBJ2-3, with 7 positions matching TRBD1. With 1 base clipped from V and 2 bases from J, the junction kept 6 bases outside the gene matches. Germline CDR1 is SNHLY and CDR2 is FYNNEI. The CDR3 contains 16 residues.